This record concerns one TCR beta chain sequence. The sample belongs to a study of Graves' ophthalmopathy and Graves' hyperthyroidism. The authors amplified TCR beta CDR3 regions from RNA transcripts. HTBI primers were employed in first-round RT-PCR, then a second-round multiplex PCR followed. MiXCR was run by TCRdb on the multiplex PCR reads, yielding one entry per CDR3 protein. The table lists hundreds of thousands of distinct CDR3 sequences, roughly two fifths of them singletons. There are 17 residues in the CDR3. V lost 4 bases and J lost 8; bases outside the gene matches: 16. Germline loops: CDR1 SEHNR, CDR2 FQNEAQ (reference sequence).

This chain joins TRBV7-9 and TRBJ1-4, with 7 bases lining up with TRBD1. This clonotype was sampled from an adult man with Graves' ophthalmopathy. The specimen was peripheral blood. The CDR3 loop is CASSSLRTATGDEKLFF. The CDR3 DNA sequence: TGTGCCAGCAGCTCCTTAAGGACAGCCACAGGGGACGAAAAACTGTTTTTT.